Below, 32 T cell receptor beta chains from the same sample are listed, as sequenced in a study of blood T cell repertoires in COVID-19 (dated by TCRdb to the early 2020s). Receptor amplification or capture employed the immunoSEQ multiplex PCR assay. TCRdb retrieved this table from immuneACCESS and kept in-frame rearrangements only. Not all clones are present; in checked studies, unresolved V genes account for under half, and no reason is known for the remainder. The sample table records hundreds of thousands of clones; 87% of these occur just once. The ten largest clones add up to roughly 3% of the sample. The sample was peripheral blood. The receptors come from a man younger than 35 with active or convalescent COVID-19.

The CDR3 is CASSLILGANTEAFF. The CDR3 DNA sequence: TGTGCCAGCAGCTTAATCCTGGGGGCGAACACTGAAGCTTTCTTT. The chain recombines TRBV7-9 with TRBJ1-1; TRBD1 is a possible D gene (6 bases). This CDR3 comprises 15 residues. The ends were cut back, 2 bases at V and 1 base at J, with 11 bases in the middle. Germline V gene data show CDR1 as SEHNR and CDR2 as FQNEAQ (reference sequence).

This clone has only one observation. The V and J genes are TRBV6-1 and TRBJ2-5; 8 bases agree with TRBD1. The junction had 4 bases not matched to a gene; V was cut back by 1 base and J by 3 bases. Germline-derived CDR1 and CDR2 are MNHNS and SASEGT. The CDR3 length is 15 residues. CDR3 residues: CASSEGTGFKETQYF. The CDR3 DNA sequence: TGTGCCAGCAGTGAAGGGACAGGGTTCAAAGAGACCCAGTACTTC.

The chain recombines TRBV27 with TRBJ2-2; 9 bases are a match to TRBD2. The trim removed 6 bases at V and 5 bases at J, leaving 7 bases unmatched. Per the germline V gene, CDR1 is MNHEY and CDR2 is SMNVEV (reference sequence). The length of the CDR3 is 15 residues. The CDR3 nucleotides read TGTGCCAGCAGGATAGCGGGGGCTCGGACCGGGGAGCTGTTTTTT. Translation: CASRIAGARTGELFF.

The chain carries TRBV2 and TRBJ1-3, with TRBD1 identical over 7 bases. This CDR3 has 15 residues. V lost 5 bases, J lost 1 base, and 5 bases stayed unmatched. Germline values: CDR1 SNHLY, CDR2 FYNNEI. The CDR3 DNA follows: TGTGCCAGCAGTAAATCGACAGGGTCTGGAAACACCATATATTTT. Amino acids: CASSKSTGSGNTIYF.

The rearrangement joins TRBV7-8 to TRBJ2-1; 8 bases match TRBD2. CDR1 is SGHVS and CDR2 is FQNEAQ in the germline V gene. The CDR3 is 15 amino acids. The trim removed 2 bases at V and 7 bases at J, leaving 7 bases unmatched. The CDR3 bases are TGTGCCAGCAGCTTAACCAGCGGGAGTCTGAATGAGCAGTTCTTC. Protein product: CASSLTSGSLNEQFF.

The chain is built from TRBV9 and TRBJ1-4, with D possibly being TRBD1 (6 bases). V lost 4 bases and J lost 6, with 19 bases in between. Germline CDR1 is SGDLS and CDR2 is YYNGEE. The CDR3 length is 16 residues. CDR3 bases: TGTGCCAGCAGCCCCACGGGAGGGGGTAGACATGAAAAACTGTTTTTT. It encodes CASSPTGGGRHEKLFF.

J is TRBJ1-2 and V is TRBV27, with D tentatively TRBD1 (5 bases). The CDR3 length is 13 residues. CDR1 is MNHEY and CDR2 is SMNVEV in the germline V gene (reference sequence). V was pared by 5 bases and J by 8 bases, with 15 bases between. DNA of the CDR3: TGTGCCAGCAGTCAGCAGCAGGGTAGGGGCTACACCTTC. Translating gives CASSQQQGRGYTF.

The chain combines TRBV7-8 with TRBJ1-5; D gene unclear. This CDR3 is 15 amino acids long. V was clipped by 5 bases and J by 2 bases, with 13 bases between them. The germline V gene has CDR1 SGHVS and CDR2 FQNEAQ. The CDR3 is CASSPTGGRNQPQHF. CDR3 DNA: TGTGCCAGCAGCCCCACGGGAGGCCGCAATCAGCCCCAGCATTTT. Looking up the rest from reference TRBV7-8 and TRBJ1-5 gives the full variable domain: GAGVSQSPRYKVAKRGQDVALRCDPISGHVSLFWYQQALGQGPEFLTYFQNEAQLDKSGLPSDRFFAERPEGSVSTLKIQRTQQEDSAVYLCASSPTGGRNQPQHFGDGTRLSIL.

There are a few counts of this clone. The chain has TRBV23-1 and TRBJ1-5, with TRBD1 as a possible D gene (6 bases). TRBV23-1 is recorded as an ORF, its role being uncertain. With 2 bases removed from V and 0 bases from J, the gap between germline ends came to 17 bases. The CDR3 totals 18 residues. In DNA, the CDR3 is TGCGCCAGCAGTCAAATCTCCACCACAGGGTTTAGCAATCAGCCCCAGCATTTT. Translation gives CASSQISTTGFSNQPQHF.

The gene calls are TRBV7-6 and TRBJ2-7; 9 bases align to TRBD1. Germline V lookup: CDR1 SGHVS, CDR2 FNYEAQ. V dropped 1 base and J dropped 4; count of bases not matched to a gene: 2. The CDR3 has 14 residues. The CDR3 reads CASSLEQGAYEQYF. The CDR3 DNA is TGTGCCAGCAGCTTAGAACAGGGGGCATACGAGCAGTACTTC.

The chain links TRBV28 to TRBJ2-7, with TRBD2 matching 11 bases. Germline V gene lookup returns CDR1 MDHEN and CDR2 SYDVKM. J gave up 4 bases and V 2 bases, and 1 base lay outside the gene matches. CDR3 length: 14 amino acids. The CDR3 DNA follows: TGTGCCAGCAGTTTACTAGCGGGAGGTTACGAGCAGTACTTC. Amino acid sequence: CASSLLAGGYEQYF.

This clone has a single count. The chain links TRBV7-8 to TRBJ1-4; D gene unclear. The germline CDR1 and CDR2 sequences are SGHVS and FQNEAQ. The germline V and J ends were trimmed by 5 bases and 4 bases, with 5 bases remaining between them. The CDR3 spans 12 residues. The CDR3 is CASSPINEKLFF. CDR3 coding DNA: TGTGCCAGCAGCCCCATTAATGAAAAACTGTTTTTT.

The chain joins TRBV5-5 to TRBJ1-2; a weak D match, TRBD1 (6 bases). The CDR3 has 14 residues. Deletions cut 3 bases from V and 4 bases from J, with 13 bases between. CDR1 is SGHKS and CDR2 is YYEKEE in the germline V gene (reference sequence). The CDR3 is CASSSWTVTYGYTF. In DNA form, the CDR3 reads TGTGCCAGCAGCTCCTGGACAGTCACCTATGGCTACACCTTC.

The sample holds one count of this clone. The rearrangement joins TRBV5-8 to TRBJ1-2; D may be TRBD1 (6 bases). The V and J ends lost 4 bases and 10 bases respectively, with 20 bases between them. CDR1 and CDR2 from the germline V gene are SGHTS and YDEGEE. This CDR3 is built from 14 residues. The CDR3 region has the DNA TGTGCCAGCAGCAGGGACGGGGGGGCGATGTCCTACACCTTC. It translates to CASSRDGGAMSYTF.

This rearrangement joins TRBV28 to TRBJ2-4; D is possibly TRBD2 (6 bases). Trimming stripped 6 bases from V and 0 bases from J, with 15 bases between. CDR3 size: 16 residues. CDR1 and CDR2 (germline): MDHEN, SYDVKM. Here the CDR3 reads CASSEAGTLAKNIQYF. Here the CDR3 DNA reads TGTGCCAGCAGCGAGGCGGGGACTCTAGCCAAAAACATTCAGTACTTC.

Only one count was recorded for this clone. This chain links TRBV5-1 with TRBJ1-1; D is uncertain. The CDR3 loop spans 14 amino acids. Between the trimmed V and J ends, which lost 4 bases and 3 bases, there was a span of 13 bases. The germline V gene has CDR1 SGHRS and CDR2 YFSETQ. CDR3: CASSVRAGDTEAFF. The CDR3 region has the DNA TGCGCCAGCAGCGTGCGGGCTGGGGACACTGAAGCTTTCTTT.

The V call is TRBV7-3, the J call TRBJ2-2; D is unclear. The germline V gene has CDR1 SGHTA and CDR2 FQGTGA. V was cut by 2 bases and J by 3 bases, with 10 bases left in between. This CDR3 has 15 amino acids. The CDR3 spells CASSLSPGDTGELFF. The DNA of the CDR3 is TGTGCCAGCAGCTTATCGCCCGGAGACACCGGGGAGCTGTTTTTT.

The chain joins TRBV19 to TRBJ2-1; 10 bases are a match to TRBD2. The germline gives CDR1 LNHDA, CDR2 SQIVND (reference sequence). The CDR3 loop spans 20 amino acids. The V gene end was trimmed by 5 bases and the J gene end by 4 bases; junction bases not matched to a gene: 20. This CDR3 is CASSVIPGLATRVGYNEQFF. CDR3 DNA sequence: TGTGCCAGTAGTGTAATACCGGGACTAGCGACCCGAGTGGGGTACAATGAGCAGTTCTTC.

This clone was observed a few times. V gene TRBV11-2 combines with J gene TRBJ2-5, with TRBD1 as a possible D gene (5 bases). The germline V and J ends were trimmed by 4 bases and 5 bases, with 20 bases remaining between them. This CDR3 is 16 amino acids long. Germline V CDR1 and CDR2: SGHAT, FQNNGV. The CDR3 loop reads CASSSLSGARRETQYF. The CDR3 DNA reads TGTGCCAGCAGCTCCCTCTCTGGGGCTCGTAGGGAGACCCAGTACTTC.

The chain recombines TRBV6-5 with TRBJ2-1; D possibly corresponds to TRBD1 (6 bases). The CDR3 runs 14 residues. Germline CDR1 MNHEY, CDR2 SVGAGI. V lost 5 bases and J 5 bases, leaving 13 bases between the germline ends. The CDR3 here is CASSPGERDNEQFF. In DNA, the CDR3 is TGTGCCAGCAGTCCAGGGGAGAGGGACAATGAGCAGTTCTTC.

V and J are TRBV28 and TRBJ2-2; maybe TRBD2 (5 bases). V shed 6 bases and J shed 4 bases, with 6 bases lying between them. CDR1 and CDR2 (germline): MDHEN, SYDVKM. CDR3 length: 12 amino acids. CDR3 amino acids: CASRRGTGELFF. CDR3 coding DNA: TGTGCCAGCAGACGGGGCACCGGGGAGCTGTTTTTT.

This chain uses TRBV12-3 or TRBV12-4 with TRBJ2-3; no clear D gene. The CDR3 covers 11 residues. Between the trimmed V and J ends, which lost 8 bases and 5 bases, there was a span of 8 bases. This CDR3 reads CASGSLDTQYF. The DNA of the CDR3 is TGTGCCAGCGGCTCCCTAGATACGCAGTATTTT.

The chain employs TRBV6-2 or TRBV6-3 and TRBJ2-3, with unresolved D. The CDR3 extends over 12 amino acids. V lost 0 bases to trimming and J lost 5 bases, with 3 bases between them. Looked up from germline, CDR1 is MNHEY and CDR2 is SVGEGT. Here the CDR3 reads CASSYSRDTQYF. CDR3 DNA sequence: TGTGCCAGCAGTTACTCGCGAGATACGCAGTATTTT.

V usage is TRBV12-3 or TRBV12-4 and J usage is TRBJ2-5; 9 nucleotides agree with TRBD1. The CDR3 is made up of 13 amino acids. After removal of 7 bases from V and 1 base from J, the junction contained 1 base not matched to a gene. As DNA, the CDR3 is TGTGCCAGCACGGGACAGGGCCAAGAGACCCAGTACTTC. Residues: CASTGQGQETQYF.

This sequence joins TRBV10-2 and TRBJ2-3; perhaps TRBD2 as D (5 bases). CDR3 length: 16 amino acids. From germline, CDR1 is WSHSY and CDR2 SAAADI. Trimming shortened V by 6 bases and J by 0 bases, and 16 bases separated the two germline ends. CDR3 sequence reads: CASSPIGGPSTDTQYF. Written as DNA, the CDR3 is TGCGCCAGCAGCCCTATCGGCGGGCCTAGCACAGATACGCAGTATTTT.

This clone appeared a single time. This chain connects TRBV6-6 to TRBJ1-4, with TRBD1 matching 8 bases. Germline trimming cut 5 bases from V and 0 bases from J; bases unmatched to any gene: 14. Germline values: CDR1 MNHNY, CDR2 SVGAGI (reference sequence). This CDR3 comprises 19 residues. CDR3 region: CASSPWGTGPTATNEKLFF. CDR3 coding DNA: TGTGCCAGCAGTCCCTGGGGGACAGGACCAACTGCAACTAATGAAAAACTGTTTTTT.

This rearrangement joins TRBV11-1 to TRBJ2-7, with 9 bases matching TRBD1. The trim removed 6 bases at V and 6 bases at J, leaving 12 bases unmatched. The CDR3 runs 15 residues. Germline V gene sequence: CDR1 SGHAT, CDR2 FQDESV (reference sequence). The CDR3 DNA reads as TGTGCCAGCAGAAATCCGGGACAGGGCTCGTCCGAGCAGTACTTC. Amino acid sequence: CASRNPGQGSSEQYF.

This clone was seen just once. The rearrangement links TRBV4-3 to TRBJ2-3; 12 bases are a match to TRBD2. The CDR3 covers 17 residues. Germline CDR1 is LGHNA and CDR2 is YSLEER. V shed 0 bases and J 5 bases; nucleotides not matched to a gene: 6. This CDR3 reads CASSQELAGGSKDTQYF. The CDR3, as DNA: TGCGCCAGCAGCCAAGAGCTAGCGGGAGGGAGTAAAGATACGCAGTATTTT.

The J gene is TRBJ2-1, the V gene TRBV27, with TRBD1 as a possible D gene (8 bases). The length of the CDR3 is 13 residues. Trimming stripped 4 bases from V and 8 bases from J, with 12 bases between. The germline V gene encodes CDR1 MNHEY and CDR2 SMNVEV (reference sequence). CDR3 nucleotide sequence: TGTGCCAGCAGTTGGACAGGGAGGGATGAGCAGTTCTTC. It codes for CASSWTGRDEQFF.

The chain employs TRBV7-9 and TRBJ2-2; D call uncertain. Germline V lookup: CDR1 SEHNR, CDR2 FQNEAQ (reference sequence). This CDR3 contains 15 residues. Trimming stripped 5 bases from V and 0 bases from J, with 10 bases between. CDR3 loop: CASSPRSTNTGELFF. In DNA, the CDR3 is TGTGCCAGCAGCCCGAGATCAACGAACACCGGGGAGCTGTTTTTT.

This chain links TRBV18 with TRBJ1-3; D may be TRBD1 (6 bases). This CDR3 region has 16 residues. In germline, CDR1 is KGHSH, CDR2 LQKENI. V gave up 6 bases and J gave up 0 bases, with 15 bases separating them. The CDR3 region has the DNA TGTGCCAGCTCTCTAAAACTGGACAGCTCTGGAAACACCATATATTTT. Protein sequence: CASSLKLDSSGNTIYF. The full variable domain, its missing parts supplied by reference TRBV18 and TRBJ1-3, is NAGVMQNPRHLVRRRGQEARLRCSPMKGHSHVYWYRQLPEEGLKFMVYLQKENIIDESGMPKERFSAEFPKEGPSILRIQQVVRGDSAAYFCASSLKLDSSGNTIYFGEGSWLTVV.

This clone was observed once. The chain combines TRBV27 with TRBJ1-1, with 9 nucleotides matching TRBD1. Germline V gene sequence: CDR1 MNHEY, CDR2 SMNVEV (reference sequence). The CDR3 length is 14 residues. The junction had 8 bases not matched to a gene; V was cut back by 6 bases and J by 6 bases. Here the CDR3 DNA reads TGTGCCAGCAGCCCTGGGACAGGGTCTTCTGAAGCTTTCTTT. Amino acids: CASSPGTGSSEAFF.